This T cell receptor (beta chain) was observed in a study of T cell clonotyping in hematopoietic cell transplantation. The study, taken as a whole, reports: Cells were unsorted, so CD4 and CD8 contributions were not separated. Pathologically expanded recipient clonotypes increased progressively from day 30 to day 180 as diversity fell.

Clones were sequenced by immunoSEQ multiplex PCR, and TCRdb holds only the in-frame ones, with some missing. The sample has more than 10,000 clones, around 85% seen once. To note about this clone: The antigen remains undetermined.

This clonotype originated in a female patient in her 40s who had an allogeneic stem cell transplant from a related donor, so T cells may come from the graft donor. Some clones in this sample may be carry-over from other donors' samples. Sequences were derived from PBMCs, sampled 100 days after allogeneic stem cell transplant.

The CDR3 DNA sequence: TGTGCCAGCAGCCGGGACCTTTACGAGCAGTACTTC. Protein: CASSRDLYEQYF. V usage is TRBV27 and J usage is TRBJ2-7; D may correspond to TRBD1 or TRBD2 (5 bases each). CDR3 length equals 12 residues. The V gene lost 6 bases and the J gene lost 4 bases, with 10 bases spanning the gap. Germline CDR1 is MNHEY and CDR2 is SMNVEV (reference sequence).